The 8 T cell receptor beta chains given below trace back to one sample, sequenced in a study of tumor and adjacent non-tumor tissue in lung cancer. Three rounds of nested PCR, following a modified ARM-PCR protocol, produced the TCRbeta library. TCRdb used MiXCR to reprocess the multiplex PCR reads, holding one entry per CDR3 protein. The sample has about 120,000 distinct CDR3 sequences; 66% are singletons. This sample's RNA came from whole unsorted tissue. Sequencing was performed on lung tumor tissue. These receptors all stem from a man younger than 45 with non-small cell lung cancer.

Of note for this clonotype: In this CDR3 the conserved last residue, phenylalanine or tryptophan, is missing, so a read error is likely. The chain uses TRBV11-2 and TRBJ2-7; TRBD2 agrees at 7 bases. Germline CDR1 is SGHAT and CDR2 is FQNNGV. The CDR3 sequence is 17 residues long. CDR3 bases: TGTGTCAGCAGCTTGGATCTAGGGGCAGCGGGATGTAGCGAGCAGTACATC. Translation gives CVSSLDLGAAGCSEQYI.

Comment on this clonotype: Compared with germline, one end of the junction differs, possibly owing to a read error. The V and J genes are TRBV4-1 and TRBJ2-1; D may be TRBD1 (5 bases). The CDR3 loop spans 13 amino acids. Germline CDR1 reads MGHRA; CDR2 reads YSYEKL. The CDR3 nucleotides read TGCGCCAGCAGCCGCCCCCAGGGCAATGGGCAGTTCTTC. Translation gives CASSRPQGNGQFF.

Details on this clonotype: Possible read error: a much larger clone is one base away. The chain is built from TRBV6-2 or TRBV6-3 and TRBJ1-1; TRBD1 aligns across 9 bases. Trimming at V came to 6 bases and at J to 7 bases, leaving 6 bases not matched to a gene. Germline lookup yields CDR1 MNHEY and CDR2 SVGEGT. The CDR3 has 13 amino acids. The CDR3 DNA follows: TGTGCCAGCAGAACAGGGGGCTGGAGTGAAGCTTTCTTT. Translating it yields CASRTGGWSEAFF.

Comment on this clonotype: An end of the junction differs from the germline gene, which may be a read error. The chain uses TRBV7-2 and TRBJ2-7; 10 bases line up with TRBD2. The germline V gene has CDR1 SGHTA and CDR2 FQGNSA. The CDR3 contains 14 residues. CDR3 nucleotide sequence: TGTGCCAGTAGCTTACTGGGACTAGCGAGCGAGCAGTGCTTC. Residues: CASSLLGLASEQCF.

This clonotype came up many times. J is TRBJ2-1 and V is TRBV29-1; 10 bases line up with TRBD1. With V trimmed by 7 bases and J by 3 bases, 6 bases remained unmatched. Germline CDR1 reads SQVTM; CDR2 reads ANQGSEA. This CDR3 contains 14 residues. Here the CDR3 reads CSDPDRGLYNEQFF. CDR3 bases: TGCAGCGACCCCGACAGGGGGCTCTACAATGAGCAGTTCTTC.

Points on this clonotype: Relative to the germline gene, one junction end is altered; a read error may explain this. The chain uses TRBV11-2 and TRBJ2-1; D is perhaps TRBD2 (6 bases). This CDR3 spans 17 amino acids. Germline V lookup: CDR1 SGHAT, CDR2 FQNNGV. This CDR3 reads CANSPPSARKSYNEQCF. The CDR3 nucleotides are TGTGCCAACAGTCCCCCTAGCGCGAGGAAATCCTACAATGAGCAGTGCTTC.

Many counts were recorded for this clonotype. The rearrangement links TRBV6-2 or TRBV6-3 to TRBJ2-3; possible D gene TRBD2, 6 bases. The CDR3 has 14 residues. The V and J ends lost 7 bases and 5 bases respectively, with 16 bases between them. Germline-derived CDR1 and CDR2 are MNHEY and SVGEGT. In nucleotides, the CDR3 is TGTGCCAGCAACCCTCGGAGGGCAGGAGATACGCAGTATTTT. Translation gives CASNPRRAGDTQYF.

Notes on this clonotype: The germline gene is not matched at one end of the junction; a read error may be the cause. CDR3 protein: CSVAQGDNSPLPF. Here the CDR3 DNA reads TGCAGCGTCGCTCAGGGAGATAATTCACCCCTCCCCTTT. This chain connects TRBV29-1 to TRBJ1-6; perhaps TRBD1 as D (5 bases). CDR3 size: 13 residues. CDR1 and CDR2 from the germline V gene are SQVTM and ANQGSEA.